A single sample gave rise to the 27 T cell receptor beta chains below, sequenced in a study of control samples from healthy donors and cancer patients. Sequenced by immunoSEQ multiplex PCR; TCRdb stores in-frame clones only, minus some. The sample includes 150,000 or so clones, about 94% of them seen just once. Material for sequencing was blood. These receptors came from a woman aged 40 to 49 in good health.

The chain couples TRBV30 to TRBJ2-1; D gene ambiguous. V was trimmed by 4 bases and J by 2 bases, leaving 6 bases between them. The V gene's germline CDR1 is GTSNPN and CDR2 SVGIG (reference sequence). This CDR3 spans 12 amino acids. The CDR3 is CAWTGTYNEQFF. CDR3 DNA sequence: TGTGCCTGGACAGGAACCTACAATGAGCAGTTCTTC.

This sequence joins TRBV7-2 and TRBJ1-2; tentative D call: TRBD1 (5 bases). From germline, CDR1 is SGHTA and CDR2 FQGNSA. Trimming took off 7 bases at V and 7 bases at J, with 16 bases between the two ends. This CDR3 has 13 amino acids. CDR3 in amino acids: CASTPRGVTGYTF. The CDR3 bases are TGTGCCAGCACTCCCAGAGGGGTGACTGGCTACACCTTC.

CDR3: CASSSWAESYEQYF. The CDR3 bases are TGTGCCAGCAGCAGCTGGGCCGAGTCCTACGAGCAGTACTTC. The V gene is TRBV27, the J gene TRBJ2-7; no firm D call. The V gene lost 6 bases and the J gene lost 1 base, with 13 bases spanning the gap. This CDR3 contains 14 residues. Germline CDR1 and CDR2: MNHEY and SMNVEV (reference sequence).

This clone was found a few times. The CDR3 region has the DNA TGCAGCGTTGACTGGACAGCCTATGGCTACACCTTC. Protein product: CSVDWTAYGYTF. The J gene is TRBJ1-2, the V gene TRBV29-1, with a possible D match to TRBD1 (6 bases). The CDR3 is made up of 12 amino acids. Germline V gives CDR1 SQVTM, CDR2 ANQGSEA. Trimming took 3 bases from V and 4 from J, leaving 9 bases between them.

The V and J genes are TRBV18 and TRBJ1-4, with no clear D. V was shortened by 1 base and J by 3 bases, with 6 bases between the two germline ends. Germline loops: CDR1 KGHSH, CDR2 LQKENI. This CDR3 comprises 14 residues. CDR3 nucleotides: TGTGCCAGCTCACCACAGGGATCTAATGAAAAACTGTTTTTT. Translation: CASSPQGSNEKLFF.

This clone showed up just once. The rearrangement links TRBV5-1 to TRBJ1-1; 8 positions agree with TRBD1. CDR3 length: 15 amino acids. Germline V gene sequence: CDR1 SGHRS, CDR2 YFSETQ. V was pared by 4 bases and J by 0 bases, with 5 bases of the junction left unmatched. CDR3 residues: CASSQRTGMNTEAFF. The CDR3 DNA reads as TGCGCCAGCAGCCAGCGGACAGGGATGAACACTGAAGCTTTCTTT.

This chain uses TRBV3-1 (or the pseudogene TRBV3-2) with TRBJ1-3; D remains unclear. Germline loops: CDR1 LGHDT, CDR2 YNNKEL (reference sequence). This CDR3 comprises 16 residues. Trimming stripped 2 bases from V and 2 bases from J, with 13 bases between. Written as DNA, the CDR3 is TGTGCCAGCAGCCAACCTTCAGGTAACGCTGGAAACACCATATATTTT. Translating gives CASSQPSGNAGNTIYF.

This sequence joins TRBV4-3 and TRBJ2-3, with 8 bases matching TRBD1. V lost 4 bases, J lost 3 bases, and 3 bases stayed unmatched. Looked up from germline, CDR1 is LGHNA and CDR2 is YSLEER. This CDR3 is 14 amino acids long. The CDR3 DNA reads TGCGCCAGCAGCCGAGGACAGGGAACAGATACGCAGTATTTT. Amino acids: CASSRGQGTDTQYF.

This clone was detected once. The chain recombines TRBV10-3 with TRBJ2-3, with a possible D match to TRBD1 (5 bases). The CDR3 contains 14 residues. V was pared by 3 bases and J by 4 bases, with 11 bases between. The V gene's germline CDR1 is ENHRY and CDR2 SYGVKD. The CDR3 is CAISDSRAADTQYF. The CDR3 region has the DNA TGTGCCATCAGTGATTCCAGGGCCGCAGATACGCAGTATTTT.

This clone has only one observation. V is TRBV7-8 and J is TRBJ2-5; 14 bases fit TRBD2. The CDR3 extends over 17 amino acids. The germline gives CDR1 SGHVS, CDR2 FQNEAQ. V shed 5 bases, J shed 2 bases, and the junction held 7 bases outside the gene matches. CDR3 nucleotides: TGTGCCAGCAGCCAAGGGACTAGCGGGGGTTGGCAAGAGACCCAGTACTTC. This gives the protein CASSQGTSGGWQETQYF.

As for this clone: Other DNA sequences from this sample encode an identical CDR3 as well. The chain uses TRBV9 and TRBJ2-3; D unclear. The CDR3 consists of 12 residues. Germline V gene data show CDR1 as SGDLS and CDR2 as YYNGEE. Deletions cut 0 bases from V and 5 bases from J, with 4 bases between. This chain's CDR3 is CASSVEGDTQYF. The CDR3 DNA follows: TGTGCCAGCAGCGTAGAAGGAGATACGCAGTATTTT.

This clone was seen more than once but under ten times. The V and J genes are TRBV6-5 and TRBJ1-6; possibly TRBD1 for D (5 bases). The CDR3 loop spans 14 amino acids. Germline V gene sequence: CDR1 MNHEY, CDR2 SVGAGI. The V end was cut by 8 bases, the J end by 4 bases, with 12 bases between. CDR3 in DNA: TGTGCCAGCGGAGGGGCGACGTATAATTCACCCCTCCACTTT. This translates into CASGGATYNSPLHF.

The CDR3 coding sequence is TGTGCCAGCAGCTCCCCGGGGGAGCAGTTCTTC. Its translation: CASSSPGEQFF. V gene TRBV7-9 combines with J gene TRBJ2-1, with D perhaps matching TRBD2 (5 bases). The CDR3 is 11 residues long. The ends were cut back, 4 bases at V and 10 bases at J, with 8 bases in the middle. Germline V gene data show CDR1 as SEHNR and CDR2 as FQNEAQ (reference sequence).

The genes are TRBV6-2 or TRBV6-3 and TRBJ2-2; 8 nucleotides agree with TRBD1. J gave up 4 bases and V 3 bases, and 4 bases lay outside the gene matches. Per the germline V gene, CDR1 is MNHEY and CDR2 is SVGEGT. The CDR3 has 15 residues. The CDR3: CASSYPGQGTGELFF. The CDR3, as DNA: TGTGCCAGCAGTTATCCCGGACAGGGCACCGGGGAGCTGTTTTTT.

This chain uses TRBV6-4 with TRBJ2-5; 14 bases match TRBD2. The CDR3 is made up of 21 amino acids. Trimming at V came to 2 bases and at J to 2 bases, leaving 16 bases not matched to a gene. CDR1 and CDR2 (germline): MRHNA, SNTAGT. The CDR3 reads CASSDRVGGLAGGPLQETQYF. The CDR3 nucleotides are TGTGCCAGCAGTGACCGAGTCGGAGGACTAGCGGGGGGACCACTTCAAGAGACCCAGTACTTC.

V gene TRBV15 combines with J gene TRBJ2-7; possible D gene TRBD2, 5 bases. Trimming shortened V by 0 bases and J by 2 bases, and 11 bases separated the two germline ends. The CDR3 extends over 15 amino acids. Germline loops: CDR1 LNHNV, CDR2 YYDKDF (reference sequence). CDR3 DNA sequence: TGTGCCACCAGCAGAGAGACCGGGGTTACCTACGAGCAGTACTTC. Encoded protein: CATSRETGVTYEQYF.

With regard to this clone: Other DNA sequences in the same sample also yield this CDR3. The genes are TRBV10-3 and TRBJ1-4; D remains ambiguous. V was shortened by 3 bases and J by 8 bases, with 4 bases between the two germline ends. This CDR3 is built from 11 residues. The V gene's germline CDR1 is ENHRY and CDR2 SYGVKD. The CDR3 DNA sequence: TGTGCCATCAGTGACGGGGAAAAACTGTTTTTT. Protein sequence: CAISDGEKLFF.

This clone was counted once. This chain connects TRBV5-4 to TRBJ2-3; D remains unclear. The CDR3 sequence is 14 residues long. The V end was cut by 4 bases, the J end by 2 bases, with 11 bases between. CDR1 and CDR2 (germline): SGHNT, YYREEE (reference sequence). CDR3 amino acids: CASSPTRTTDTQYF. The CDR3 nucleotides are TGTGCCAGCAGCCCAACCCGGACCACAGATACGCAGTATTTT.

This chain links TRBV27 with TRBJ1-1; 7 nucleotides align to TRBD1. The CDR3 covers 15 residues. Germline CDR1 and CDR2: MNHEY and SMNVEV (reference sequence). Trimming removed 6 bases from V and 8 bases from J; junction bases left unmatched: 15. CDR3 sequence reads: CASSFGTGVRGEAFF. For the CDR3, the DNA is TGTGCCAGCAGCTTTGGTACAGGGGTACGGGGGGAAGCTTTCTTT.

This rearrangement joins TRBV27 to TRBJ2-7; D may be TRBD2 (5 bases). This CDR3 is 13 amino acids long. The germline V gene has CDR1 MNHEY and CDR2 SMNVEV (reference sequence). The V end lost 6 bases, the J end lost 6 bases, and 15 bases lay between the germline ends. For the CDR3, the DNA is TGTGCCAGCAGCTTAGGACTCTTCCGCGAGCAGTACTTC. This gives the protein CASSLGLFREQYF.

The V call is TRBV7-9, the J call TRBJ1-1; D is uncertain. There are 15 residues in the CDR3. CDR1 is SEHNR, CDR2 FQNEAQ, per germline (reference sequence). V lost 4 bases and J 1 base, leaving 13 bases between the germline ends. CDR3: CASSSEGVQNTEAFF. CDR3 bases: TGTGCCAGCAGCTCCGAAGGTGTGCAGAACACTGAAGCTTTCTTT.

The chain's CDR3 is CASSYKGQVDNQPQHF. The CDR3, as DNA: TGTGCCAGCAGCTACAAAGGACAGGTAGACAATCAGCCCCAGCATTTT. The V and J genes are TRBV7-8 and TRBJ1-5; 7 nucleotides agree with TRBD1. The CDR3 is 16 amino acids. CDR1 is SGHVS and CDR2 is FQNEAQ in the germline V gene. The V gene end was trimmed by 4 bases and the J gene end by 3 bases; junction bases not matched to a gene: 9.

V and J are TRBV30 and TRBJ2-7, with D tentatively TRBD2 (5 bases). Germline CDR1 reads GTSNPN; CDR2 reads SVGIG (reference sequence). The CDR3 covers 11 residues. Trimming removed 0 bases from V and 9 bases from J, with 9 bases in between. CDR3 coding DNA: TGTGCCTGGAGTGTACGAGAGGGGCAGTACTTC. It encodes CAWSVREGQYF.

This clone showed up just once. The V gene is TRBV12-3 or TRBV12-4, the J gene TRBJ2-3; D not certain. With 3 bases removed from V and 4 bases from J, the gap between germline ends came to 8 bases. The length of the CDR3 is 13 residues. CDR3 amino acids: CASSFSAPDTQYF. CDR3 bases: TGTGCCAGCAGTTTTAGTGCTCCAGATACGCAGTATTTT.

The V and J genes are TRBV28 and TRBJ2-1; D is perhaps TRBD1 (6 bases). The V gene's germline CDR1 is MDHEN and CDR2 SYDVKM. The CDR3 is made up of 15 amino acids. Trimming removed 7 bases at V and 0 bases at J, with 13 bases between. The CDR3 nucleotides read TGTGCCAGCACTACAGGGTTAGGCTCCTACAATGAGCAGTTCTTC. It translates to CASTTGLGSYNEQFF.

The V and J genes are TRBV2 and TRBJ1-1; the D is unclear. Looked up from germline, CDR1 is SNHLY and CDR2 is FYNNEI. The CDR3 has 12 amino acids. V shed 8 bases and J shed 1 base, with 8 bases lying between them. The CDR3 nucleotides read TGTGCCAGCGCAAGAGAGAACACTGAAGCTTTCTTT. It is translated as CASARENTEAFF. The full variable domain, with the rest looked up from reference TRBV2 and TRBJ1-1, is EPEVTQTPSHQVTQMGQEVILRCVPISNHLYFYWYRQILGQKVEFLVSFYNNEISEKSEIFDDQFSVERPDGSNFTLKIRSTKLEDSAMYFCASARENTEAFFGQGTRLTVV.

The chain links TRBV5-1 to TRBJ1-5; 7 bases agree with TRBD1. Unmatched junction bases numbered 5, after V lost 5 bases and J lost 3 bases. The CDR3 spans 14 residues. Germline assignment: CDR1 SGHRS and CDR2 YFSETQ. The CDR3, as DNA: TGCGCCAGCAGTTTGACAGGGCACAATCAGCCCCAGCATTTT. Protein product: CASSLTGHNQPQHF.